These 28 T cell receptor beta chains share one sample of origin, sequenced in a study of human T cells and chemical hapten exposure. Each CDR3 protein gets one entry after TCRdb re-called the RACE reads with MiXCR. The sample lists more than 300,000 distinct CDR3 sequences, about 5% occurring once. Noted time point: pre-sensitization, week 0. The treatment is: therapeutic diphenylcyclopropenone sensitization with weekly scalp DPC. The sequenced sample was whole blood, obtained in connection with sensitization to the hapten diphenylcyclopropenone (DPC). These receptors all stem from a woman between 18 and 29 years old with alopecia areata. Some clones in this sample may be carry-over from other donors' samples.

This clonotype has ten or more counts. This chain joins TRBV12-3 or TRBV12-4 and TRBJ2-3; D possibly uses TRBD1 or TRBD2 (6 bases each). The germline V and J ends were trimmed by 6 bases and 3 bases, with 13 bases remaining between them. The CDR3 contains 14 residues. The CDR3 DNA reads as TGTGCCAGCAGGTCAGGAGGGGGGACAGATACGCAGTATTTT. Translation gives CASRSGGGTDTQYF.

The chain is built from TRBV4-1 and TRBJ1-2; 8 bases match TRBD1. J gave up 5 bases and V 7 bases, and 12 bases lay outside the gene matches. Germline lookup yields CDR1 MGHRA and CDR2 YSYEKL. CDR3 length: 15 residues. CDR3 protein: CASNTGQGGRYGYTF. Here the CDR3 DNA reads TGCGCCAGCAACACCGGACAGGGCGGGCGGTATGGCTACACCTTC.

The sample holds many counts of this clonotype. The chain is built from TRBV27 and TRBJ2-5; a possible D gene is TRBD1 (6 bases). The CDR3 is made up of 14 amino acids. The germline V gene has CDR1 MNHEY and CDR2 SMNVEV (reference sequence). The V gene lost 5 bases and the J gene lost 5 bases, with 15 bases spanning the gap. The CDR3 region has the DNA TGTGCCAGCAGTAACCCAGGGGCAGGGGAGACCCAGTACTTC. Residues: CASSNPGAGETQYF.

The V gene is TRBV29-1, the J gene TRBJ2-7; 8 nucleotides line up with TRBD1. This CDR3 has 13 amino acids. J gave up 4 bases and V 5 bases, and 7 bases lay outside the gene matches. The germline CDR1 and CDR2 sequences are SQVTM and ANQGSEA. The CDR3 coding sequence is TGCAGCGTTAAAACAGGGGGAAGATACGAGCAGTACTTC. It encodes CSVKTGGRYEQYF.

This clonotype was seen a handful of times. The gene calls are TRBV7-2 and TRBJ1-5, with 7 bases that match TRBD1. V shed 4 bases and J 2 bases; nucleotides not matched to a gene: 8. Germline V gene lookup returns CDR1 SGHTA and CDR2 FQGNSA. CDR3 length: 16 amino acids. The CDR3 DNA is TGTGCCAGCAGCTCAAGACAGGGTGGCGGCAATCAGCCCCAGCATTTT. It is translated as CASSSRQGGGNQPQHF.

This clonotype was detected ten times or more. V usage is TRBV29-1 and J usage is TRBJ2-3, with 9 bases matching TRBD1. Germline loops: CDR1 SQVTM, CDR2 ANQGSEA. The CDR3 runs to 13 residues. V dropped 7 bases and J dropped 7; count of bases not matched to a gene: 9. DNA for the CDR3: TGCAGCGCTGTACAACAGGGGGCATATACGCAGTATTTT. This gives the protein CSAVQQGAYTQYF.

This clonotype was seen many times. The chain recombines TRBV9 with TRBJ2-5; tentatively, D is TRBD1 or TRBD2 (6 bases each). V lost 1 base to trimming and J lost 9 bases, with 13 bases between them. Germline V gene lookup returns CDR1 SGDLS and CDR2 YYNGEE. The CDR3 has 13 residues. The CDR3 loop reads CASSVYPGEAQYF. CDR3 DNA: TGTGCCAGCAGCGTATACCCAGGGGAGGCCCAGTACTTC.

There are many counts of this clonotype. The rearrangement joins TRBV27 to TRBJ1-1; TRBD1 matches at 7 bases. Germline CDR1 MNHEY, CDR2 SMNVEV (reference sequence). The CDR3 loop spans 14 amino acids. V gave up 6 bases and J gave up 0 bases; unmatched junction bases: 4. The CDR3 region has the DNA TGTGCCAGCAGCGGGGGACAGATGAACACTGAAGCTTTCTTT. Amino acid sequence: CASSGGQMNTEAFF.

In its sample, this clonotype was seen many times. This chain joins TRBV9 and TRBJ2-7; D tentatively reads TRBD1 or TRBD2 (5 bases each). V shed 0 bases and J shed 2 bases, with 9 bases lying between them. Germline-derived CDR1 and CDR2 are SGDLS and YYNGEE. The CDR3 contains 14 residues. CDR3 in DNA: TGTGCCAGCAGCGTAGGGGACGGCCCCTACGAGCAGTACTTC. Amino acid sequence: CASSVGDGPYEQYF.

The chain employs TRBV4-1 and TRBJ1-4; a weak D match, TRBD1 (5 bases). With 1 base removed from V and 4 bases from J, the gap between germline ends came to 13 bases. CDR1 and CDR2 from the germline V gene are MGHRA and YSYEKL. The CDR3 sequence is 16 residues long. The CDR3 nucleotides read TGCGCCAGCAGCCAAGGGACACAGGCGATTAATGAAAAACTGTTTTTT. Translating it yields CASSQGTQAINEKLFF.

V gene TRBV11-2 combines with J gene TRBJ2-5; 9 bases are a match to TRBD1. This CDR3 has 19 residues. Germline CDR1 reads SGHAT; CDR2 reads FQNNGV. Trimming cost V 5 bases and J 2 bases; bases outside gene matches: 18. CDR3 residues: CASSPGQGYSLRRQETQYF. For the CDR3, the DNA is TGTGCCAGCAGCCCGGGACAGGGATATAGTCTACGGCGTCAAGAGACCCAGTACTTC.

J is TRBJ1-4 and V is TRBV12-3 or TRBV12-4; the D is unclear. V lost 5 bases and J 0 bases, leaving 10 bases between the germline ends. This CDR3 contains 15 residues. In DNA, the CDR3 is TGTGCCAGCAGTCCCTTGCAGTCAACTAATGAAAAACTGTTTTTT. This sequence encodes CASSPLQSTNEKLFF.

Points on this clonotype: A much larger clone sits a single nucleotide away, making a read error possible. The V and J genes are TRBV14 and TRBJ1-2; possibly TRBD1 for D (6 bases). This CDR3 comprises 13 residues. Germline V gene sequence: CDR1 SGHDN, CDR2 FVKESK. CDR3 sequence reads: CASSQDRYYGYIF. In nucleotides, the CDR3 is TGTGCCAGCAGCCAGGACAGATACTATGGCTACATCTTC.

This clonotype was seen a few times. Here the CDR3 reads CASSLYVRSSYGYTF. CDR3 DNA: TGCGCCAGCAGCTTGTACGTTCGGTCGAGCTATGGCTACACCTTC. V gene TRBV5-1 combines with J gene TRBJ1-2; D not resolved. This CDR3 is built from 15 residues. V was cut by 1 base and J by 4 bases, with 14 bases left in between. The V gene's germline CDR1 is SGHRS and CDR2 YFSETQ. The full variable domain, its missing parts supplied by reference TRBV5-1 and TRBJ1-2, is KAGVTQTPRYLIKTRGQQVTLSCSPISGHRSVSWYQQTPGQGLQFLFEYFSETQRNKGNFPGRFSGRQFSNSRSEMNVSTLELGDSALYLCASSLYVRSSYGYTFGSGTRLTVV.

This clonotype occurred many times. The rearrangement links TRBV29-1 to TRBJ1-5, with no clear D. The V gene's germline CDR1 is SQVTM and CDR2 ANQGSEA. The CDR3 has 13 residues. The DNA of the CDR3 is TGCAGTGATTCCTCTAGTAGCAATCAGCCCCAGCATTTT. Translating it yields CSDSSSSNQPQHF.

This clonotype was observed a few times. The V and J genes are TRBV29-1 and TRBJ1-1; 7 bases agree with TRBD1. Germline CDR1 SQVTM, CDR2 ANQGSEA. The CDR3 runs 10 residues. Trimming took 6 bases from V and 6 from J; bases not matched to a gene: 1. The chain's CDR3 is CSVTGAEAFF. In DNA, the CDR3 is TGCAGCGTAACAGGGGCTGAAGCTTTCTTT.

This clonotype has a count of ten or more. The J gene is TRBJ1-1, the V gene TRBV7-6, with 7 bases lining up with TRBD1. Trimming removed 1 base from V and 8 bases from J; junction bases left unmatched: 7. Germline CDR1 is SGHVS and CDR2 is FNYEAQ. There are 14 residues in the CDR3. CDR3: CASSLGGQQYEAFF. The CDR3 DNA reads TGTGCCAGCAGCTTAGGGGGACAGCAGTACGAAGCTTTCTTT. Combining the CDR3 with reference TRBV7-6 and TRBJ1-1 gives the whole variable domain GAGVSQSPRYKVTKRGQDVALRCDPISGHVSLYWYRQALGQGPEFLTYFNYEAQQDKSGLPNDRFSAERPEGSISTLTIQRTEQRDSAMYRCASSLGGQQYEAFFGQGTRLTVV.

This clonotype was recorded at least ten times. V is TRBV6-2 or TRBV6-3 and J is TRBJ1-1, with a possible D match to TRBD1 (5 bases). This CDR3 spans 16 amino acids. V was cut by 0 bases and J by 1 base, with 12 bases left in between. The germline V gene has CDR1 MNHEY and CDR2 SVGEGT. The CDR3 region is CASSYSTRDPNTEAFF. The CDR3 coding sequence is TGTGCCAGCAGTTACTCTACGAGGGACCCGAACACTGAAGCTTTCTTT.

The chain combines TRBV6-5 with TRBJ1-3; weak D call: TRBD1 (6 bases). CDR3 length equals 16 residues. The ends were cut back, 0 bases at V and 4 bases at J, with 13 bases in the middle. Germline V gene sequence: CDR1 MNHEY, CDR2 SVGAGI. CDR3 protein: CASSYSAGVVGNTIYF. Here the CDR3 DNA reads TGTGCCAGCAGTTACTCAGCAGGGGTCGTCGGAAACACCATATATTTT.

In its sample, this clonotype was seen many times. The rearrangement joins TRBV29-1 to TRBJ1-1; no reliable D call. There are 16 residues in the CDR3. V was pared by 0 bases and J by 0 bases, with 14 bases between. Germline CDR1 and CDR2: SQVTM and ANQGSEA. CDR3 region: CSVEDLGGHLNTEAFF. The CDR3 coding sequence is TGCAGCGTTGAAGATCTTGGTGGGCATTTGAACACTGAAGCTTTCTTT.

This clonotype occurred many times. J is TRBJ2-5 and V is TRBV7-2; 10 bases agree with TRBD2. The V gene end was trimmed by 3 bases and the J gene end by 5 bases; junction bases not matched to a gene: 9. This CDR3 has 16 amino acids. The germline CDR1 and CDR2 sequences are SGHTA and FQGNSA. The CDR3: CASSLNSGGRSETQYF. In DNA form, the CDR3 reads TGTGCCAGCAGCTTGAATAGCGGGGGGCGGTCGGAGACCCAGTACTTC.

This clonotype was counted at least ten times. The DNA for the CDR3 is TGCAGCGTTGGGGGGGAGAGTGGAAATGAAAAACTGTTTTTT. Its translation: CSVGGESGNEKLFF. The chain carries TRBV29-1 and TRBJ1-4; D perhaps matches TRBD1 (5 bases). V shed 4 bases and J shed 5 bases, with 14 bases lying between them. Germline V gene sequence: CDR1 SQVTM, CDR2 ANQGSEA. The CDR3 is 14 residues long.

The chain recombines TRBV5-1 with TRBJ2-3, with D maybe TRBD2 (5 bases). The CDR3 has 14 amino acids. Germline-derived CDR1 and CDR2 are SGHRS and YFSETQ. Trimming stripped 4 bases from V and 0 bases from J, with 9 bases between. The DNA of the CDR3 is TGCGCCAGCAGCATGGGAGACAGCACAGATACGCAGTATTTT. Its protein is CASSMGDSTDTQYF. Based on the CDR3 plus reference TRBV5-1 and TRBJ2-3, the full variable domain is KAGVTQTPRYLIKTRGQQVTLSCSPISGHRSVSWYQQTPGQGLQFLFEYFSETQRNKGNFPGRFSGRQFSNSRSEMNVSTLELGDSALYLCASSMGDSTDTQYFGPGTRLTVL.

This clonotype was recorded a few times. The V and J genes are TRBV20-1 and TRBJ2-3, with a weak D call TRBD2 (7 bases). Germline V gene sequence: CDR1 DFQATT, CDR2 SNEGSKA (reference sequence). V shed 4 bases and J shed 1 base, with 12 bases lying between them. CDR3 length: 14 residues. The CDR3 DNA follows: TGCAGTGCTACTCGGGGGGCCGGCACAGATACGCAGTATTTT. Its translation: CSATRGAGTDTQYF.

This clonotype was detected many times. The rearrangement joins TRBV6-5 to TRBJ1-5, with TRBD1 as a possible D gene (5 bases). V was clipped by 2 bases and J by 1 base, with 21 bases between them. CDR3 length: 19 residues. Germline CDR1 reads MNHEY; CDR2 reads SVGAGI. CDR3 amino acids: CASSYIKGSDMISNQPQHF. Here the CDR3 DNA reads TGTGCCAGCAGTTACATCAAGGGGTCGGATATGATAAGCAATCAGCCCCAGCATTTT.

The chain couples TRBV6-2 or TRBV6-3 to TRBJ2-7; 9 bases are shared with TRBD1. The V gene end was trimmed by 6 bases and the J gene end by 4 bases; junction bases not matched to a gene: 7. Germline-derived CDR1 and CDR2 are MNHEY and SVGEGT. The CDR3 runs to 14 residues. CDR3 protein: CASRSIDRGYEQYF. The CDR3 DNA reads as TGTGCCAGCAGATCGATCGACAGGGGGTACGAGCAGTACTTC.

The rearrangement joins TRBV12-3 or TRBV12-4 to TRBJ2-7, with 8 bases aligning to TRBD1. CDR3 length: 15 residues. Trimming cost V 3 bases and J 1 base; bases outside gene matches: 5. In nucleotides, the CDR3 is TGTGCCAGCAGTTTGACAGGGGCTGGGTCCTACGAGCAGTACTTC. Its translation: CASSLTGAGSYEQYF.

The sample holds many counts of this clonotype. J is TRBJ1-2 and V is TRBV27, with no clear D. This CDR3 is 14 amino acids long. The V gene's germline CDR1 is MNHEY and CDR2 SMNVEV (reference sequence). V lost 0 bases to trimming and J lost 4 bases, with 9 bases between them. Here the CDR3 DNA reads TGTGCCAGCAGTTTATCTAGAACGGGCTATGGCTACACCTTC. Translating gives CASSLSRTGYGYTF.